This T cell receptor beta chain was sequenced in a study of CD8 T cell repertoires and HIV-1 epitope variants. Study summary: Twenty-five autologous and known Gag and Nef epitope variant peptides each stimulated T cells separately. The baseline condition was 1M T cells left uncultured. Controls included no peptide, Ebola AY9 epitope, and a CMV, EBV, flu pool.

This clone was seen many times. Sequencing of TCR beta CDR3 used immunoSEQ survey depth. The data were produced by immunoSEQ multiplex PCR, yet TCRdb's version contains in-frame clones alone and is incomplete. The profile shows under 100,000 clones, roughly four fifths of them singletons. The sequence was obtained from a male donor with HIV. Sequencing was performed on uncultured baseline CD8+ T cells from peripheral blood mononuclear cells (PBMCs).

In DNA form, the CDR3 reads TGTGCCAGCAGCTCCCGGACAGGGATTAACTATGGCTACACCTTC. It translates to CASSSRTGINYGYTF. The J gene is TRBJ1-2, the V gene TRBV7-2; 8 bases fit TRBD1. The CDR3 length is 15 residues. Trimming at V came to 4 bases and at J to 1 base, leaving 5 bases not matched to a gene. Germline assignment: CDR1 SGHTA and CDR2 FQGNSA.